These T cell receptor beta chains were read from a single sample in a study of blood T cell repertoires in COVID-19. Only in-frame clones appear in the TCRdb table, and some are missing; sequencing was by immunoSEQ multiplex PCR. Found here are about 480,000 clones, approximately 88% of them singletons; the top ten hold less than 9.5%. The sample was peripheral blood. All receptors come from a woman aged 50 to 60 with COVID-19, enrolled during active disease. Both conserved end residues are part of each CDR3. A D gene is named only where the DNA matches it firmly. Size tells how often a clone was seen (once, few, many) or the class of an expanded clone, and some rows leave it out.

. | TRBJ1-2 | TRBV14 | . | TGTGCCAGCAGCCAATTAGAGGTCGACTTAAGCTACACCTTC | CASSQLEVDLSYTF
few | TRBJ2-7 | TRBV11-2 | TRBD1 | TGTGCCAGCAGCATCGACAGGGACGAGCAGTACTTC | CASSIDRDEQYF
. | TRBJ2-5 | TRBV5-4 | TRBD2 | TGTGCCAGCAGCCCGGGACTAGCGGGGGGAATCCAAGAGACCCAGTACTTC | CASSPGLAGGIQETQYF
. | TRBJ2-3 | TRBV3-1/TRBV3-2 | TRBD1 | TGTGCCAGCAGCCCTATCTGGGGACAGGGGTCCGGGGATACGCAGTATTTT | CASSPIWGQGSGDTQYF
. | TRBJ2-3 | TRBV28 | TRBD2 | TGTGCCAGCAGCATTGAATGGGGGGGGAACACAGATACGCAGTATTTT | CASSIEWGGNTDTQYF
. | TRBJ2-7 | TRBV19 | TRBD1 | TGTGCCAGTAGTCGGGACAGGGAGCGGTACGAGCAGTACTTC | CASSRDRERYEQYF
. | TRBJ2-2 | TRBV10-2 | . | TGCGCCAGCAGCAAACCCCGGGACTTCACGGGCGGGGAGCTGTTTTTT | CASSKPRDFTGGELFF
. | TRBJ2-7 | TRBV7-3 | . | TGTGCCAGCAGCTTAAGTCCGGGGGTAAGCTCCTACGAGCAGTACTTC | CASSLSPGVSSYEQYF
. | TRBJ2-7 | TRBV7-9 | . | TGTGCCAGCAGCTCCTCGTCGGGTTCCTACGAGCAGTACTTC | CASSSSSGSYEQYF
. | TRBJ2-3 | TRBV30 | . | TGTGCCTGGAGCGCCGGACTTGCGCCCACAGATACGCAGTATTTT | CAWSAGLAPTDTQYF
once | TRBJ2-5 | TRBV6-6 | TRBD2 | TGTGCCAGCAGGGGCGGGACTAGACAAGAGACCCAGTACTTC | CASRGGTRQETQYF
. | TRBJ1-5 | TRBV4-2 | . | TGTGCCAGCAGCCAGGAACCGGGAGGAAGGGATCAGCCCCAGCATTTT | CASSQEPGGRDQPQHF
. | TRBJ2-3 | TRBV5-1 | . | TGCGCCAGCAGCAACATCATAGGGGGGGCCCAAGATACGCAGTATTTT | CASSNIIGGAQDTQYF
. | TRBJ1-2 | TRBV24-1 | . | TGTGCCACCAGTAGGACAGAAGACTATGGCTACACCTTC | CATSRTEDYGYTF
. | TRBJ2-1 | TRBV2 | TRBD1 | TGTGCCAGCAGGGACAGGGTGGCAGATCTTCTGTTCTTC | CASRDRVADLLFF
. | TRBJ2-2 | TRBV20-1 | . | TGCAGTACCCCGGAGGCCGGGGAGCTGTTTTTT | CSTPEAGELFF
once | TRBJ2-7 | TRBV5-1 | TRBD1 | TGCGCCAGCGGGCGGACAGGGGGAAACTACGAGCAGTACTTC | CASGRTGGNYEQYF
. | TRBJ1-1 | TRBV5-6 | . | TGTGCCAGCAGCTTGCGGCAGGGTCGAGTGAACACTGAAGCTTTCTTT | CASSLRQGRVNTEAFF
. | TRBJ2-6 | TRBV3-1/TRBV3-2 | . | TGTGCCAGCAGCTCGTCAAGGGGCTCTGGGGCCAACGTCCTGACTTTC | CASSSSRGSGANVLTF
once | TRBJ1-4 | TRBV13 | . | TGTGCCAGCAGCCTTCGAAGGTGGGGCGAGGAAAAACTGTTTTTT | CASSLRRWGEEKLFF
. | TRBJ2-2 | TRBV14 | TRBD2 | TGTGCCAGCCGGGGGGCCGGGGAGCTGTTTTTT | CASRGAGELFF
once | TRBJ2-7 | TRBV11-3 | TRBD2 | TGTGCCAGCAGCTTAGACGGACTAGGCTCCTACGAGCAGTACTTC | CASSLDGLGSYEQYF
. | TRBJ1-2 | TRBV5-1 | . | TGCGCCAGCAGCGCCTTCGCGGGGCAAGGCGGAGGCTACACCTTC | CASSAFAGQGGGYTF
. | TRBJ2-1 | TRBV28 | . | TGTGCCAGCGGAGGACGATTTTTGGATGAGCAGTTCTTC | CASGGRFLDEQFF
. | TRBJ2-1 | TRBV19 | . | TGTGCCAGTAGTATAGTTCCGGACAGTACGCAGTTCTTC | CASSIVPDSTQFF
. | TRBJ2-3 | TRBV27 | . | TGTGCCAGCAGTCGGGACTCTGTCGTGGCAGATACGCAGTATTTT | CASSRDSVVADTQYF
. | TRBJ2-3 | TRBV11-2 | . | TGTGCCAGCAGCTTAGCAGGGCCCTATAGCACAGATACGCAGTATTTT | CASSLAGPYSTDTQYF
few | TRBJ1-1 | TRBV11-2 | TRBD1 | TGTGCCAGCAGCACAGACAGGGACACTGAAGCTTTCTTT | CASSTDRDTEAFF
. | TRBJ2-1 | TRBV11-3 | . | TGTGCCAGCAGCTTCGGGGGGCACAATGAGCAGTTCTTC | CASSFGGHNEQFF
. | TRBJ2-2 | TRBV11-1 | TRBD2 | TGTGCCAGCAGCTTCTCCTTCGGGGGGGCCGGGGAGCTGTTTTTT | CASSFSFGGAGELFF
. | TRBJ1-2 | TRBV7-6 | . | TGTGCCACTCAGGTGGTACAGGCTACTAACTATGGCTACACCTTC | CATQVVQATNYGYTF
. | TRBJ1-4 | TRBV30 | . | TGTGCCTGGAGAACGCAAGCGGCGGGAGAAAAACTGTTTTTT | CAWRTQAAGEKLFF
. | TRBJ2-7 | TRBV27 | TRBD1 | TGTGCCAGCAGCCCTGGGGACAGGGAAGGTATCTACGAGCAGTACTTC | CASSPGDREGIYEQYF
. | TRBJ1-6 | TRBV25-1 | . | TGTGCCAGCGGATCGAGGGTGGTCGGGTCACCCCTCCACTTT | CASGSRVVGSPLHF
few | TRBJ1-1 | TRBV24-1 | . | TGTGCCACCAGTGATACAGGGTACGCTGAAGCTTTCTTT | CATSDTGYAEAFF
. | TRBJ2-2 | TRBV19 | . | TGTGCCAGTAGTATAGAGGTACTAGCCGGGGAGCTGTTTTTT | CASSIEVLAGELFF
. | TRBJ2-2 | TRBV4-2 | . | TGTGCCAGCAGCCAACCAGCGGATACCGGGGAGCTGTTTTTT | CASSQPADTGELFF
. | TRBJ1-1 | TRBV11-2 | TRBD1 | TGTGCCAGCAGCTTAGAAAGACAGGGAATTGAAGCTTTCTTT | CASSLERQGIEAFF
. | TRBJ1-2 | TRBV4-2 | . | TGTGCCAGCAGACCGGAAGACACTGCTAACTATGGCTACACCTTC | CASRPEDTANYGYTF
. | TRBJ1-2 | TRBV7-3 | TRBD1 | TGTGCCAGCAGTCGGGACAGGGGGAACTATGGCTACACCTTC | CASSRDRGNYGYTF
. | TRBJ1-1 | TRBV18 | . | TGTGCCAGCTCACCACGTAACCCTAAGGCGGGCACTGAAGCTTTCTTT | CASSPRNPKAGTEAFF
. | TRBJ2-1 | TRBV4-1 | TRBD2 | TGCGCCAGCAGCCAAGTGTGGACTAGCGGGGGCAATGAGCAGTTCTTC | CASSQVWTSGGNEQFF
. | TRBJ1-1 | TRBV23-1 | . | TGCGCCAGCATACCTACTCCGGGAAGGACTGAAGCTTTCTTT | CASIPTPGRTEAFF
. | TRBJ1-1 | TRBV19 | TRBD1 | TGTGCCAGTAGCCAACAGGGGAGGTTTGCTGAAGCTTTCTTT | CASSQQGRFAEAFF
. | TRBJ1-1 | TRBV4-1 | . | TGCGCCAGCACCCCCCCTTTGAGACCCGGGACTGAAGCTTTCTTT | CASTPPLRPGTEAFF
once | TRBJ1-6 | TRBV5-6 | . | TGTGCCAGCAGCTTAGCTACGGCGGTCATCTCACCCCTCCACTTT | CASSLATAVISPLHF
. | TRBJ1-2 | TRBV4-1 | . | TGCGCCAGCAGCCAAGATCGTGAGAGCAGGGGCTATGGCTACACCTTC | CASSQDRESRGYGYTF
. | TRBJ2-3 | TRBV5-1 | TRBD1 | TGCGCCAGCAGCTTGGAGGGACAGCCAAGCGCAGATACGCAGTATTTT | CASSLEGQPSADTQYF